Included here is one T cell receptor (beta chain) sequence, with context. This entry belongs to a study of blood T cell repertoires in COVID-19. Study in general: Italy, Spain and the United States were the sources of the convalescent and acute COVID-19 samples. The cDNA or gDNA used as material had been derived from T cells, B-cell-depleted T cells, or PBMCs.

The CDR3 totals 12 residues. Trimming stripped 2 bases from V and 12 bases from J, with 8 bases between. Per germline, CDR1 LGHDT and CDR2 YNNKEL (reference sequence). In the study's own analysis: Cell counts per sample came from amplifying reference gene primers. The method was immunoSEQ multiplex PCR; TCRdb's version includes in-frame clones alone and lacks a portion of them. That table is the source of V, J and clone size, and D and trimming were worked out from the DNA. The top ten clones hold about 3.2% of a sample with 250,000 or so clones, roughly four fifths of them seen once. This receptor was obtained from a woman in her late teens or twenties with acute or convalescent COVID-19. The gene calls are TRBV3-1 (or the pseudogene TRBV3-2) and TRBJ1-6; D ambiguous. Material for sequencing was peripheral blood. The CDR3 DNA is TGTGCCAGCAGCCAACAGGATTTACCCCTCCACTTT. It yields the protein CASSQQDLPLHF.